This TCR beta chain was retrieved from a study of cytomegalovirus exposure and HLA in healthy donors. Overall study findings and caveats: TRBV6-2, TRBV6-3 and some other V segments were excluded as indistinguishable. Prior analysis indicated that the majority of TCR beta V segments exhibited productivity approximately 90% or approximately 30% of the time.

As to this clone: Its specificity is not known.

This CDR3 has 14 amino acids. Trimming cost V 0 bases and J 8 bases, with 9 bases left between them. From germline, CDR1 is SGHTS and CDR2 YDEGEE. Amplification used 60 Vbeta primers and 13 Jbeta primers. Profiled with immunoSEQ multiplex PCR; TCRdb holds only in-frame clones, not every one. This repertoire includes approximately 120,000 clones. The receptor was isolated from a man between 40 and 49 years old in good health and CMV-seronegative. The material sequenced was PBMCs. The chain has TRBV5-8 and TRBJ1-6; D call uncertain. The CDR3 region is CASSLDSTDSPLHF. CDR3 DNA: TGTGCCAGCAGCTTGGACAGCACGGATTCACCCCTCCACTTT.